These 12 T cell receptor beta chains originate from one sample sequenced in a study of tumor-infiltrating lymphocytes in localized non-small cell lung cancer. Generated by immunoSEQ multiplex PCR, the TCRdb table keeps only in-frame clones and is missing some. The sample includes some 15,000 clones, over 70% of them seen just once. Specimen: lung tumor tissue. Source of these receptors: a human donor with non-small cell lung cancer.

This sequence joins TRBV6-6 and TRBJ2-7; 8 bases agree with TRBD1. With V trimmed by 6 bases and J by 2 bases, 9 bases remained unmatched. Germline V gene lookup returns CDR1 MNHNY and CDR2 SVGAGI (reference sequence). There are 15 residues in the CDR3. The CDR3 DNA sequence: TGTGCCAGCAGCCAGTTAATGACAGGGGCCTACGAGCAGTACTTC. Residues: CASSQLMTGAYEQYF.

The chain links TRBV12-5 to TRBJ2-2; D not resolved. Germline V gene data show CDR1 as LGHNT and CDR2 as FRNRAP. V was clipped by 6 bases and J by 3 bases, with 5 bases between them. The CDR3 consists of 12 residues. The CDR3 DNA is TGTGCTAGTGGCATTGACACCGGGGAGCTGTTTTTT. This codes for CASGIDTGELFF. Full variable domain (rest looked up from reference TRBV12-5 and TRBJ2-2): DARVTQTPRHKVTEMGQEVTMRCQPILGHNTVFWYRQTMMQGLELLAYFRNRAPLDDSGMPKDRFSAEMPDATLATLKIQPSEPRDSAVYFCASGIDTGELFFGEGSRLTVL.

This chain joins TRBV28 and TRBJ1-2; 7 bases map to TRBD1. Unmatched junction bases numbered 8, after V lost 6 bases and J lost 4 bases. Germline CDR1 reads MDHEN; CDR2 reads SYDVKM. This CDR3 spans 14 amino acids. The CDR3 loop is CASRMTGIFYGYTF. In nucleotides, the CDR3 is TGTGCCAGCAGGATGACAGGGATTTTCTATGGCTACACCTTC.

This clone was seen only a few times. The CDR3 loop reads CASSFMVAGSDTQYF. CDR3 DNA sequence: TGCGCCAGCAGCTTTATGGTAGCGGGGTCAGATACGCAGTATTTT. The chain links TRBV5-1 to TRBJ2-3; 8 nucleotides align to TRBD2. The J segment lost 4 bases and the V segment lost 2 bases, leaving 6 bases of the junction unmatched. In germline, CDR1 is SGHRS, CDR2 YFSETQ. The CDR3 has 15 amino acids.

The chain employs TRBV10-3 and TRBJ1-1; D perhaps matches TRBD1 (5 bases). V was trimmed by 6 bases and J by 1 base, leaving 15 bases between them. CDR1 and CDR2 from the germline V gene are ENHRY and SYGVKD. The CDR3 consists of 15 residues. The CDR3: CAISQISGSNTEAFF. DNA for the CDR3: TGTGCCATCAGCCAAATCTCAGGGTCGAACACTGAAGCTTTCTTT.

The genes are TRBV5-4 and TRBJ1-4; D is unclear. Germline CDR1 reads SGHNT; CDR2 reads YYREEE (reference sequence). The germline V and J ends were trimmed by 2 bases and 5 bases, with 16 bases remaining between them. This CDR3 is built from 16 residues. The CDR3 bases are TGTGCCAGCAGCTTAACACCAAAAGGCCCCAATGAAAAACTGTTTTTT. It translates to CASSLTPKGPNEKLFF.

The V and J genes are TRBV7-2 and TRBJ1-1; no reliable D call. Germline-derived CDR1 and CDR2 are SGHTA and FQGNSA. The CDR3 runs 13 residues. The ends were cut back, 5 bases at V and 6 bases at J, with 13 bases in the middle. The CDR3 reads CASSPHAVPEAFF. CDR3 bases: TGTGCCAGCAGCCCACACGCGGTCCCTGAAGCTTTCTTT.

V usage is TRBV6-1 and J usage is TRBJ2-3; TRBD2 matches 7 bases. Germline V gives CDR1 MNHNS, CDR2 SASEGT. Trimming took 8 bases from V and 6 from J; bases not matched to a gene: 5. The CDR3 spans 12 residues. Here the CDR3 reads CASGGGMDTQYF. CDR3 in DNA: TGTGCCAGCGGGGGGGGAATGGATACGCAGTATTTT.

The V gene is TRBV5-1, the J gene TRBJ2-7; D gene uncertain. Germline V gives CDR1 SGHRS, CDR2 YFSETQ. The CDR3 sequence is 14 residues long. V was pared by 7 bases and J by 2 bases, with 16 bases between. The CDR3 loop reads CASSTKTQPYEQYF. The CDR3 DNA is TGCGCCAGCTCTACCAAGACCCAGCCCTACGAGCAGTACTTC.

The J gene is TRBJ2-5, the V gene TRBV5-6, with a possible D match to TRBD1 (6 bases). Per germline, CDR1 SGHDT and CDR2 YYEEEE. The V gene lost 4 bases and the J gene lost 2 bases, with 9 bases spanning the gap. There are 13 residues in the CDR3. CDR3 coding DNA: TGTGCCAGCAGCGACAGGACACAAGAGACCCAGTACTTC. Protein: CASSDRTQETQYF. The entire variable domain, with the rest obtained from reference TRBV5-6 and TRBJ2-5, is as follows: DAGVTQSPTHLIKTRGQQVTLRCSPKSGHDTVSWYQQALGQGPQFIFQYYEEEERQRGNFPDRFSGHQFPNYSSELNVNALLLGDSALYLCASSDRTQETQYFGPGTRLLVL.

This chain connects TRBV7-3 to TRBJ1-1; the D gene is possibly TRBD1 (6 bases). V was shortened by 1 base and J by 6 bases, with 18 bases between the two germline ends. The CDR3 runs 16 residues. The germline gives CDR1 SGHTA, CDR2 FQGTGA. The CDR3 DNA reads TGTGCCAGCAGCTTAAGCGGAATTGGGAGACAGGCTGAAGCTTTCTTT. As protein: CASSLSGIGRQAEAFF.

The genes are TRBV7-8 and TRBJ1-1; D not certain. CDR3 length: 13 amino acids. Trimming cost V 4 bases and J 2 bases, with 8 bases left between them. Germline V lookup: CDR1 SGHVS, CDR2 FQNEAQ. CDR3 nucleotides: TGTGCCAGCAGCTCGGGTCTCAACACTGAAGCTTTCTTT. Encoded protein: CASSSGLNTEAFF.